The next 10 T cell receptor beta chains were all read from a single sample in a study of naive and memory T cell subsets. Whole-study findings and limits: Especially in CD8 cells, naive repertoires contained a few larger clonotypes, possibly CD45RA-re-expressing memory cells.

These receptors are not linked to any known antigen. Both TRBC1 and TRBC2 were covered by a beta constant-region primer of two equimolar oligonucleotides. Four rounds of PCR amplified the ligated cDNA using nested alpha and beta constant-region primers plus SP2. MiXCR was run by TCRdb on the UMI-ligation and nested PCR reads, yielding one entry per CDR3 protein. The table shows around 160,000 distinct CDR3 sequences, with approximately 24% occurring only once. Source material: naive CD4+ T cells from blood. These receptors were taken from a human donor in good health.

This clonotype showed up just a few times. The chain links TRBV12-3 or TRBV12-4 to TRBJ1-1; 7 bases are a match to TRBD1. The CDR3 covers 14 residues. V trimming: 5 bases; J trimming: 10 bases; junction bases outside the gene matches: 13. In DNA form, the CDR3 reads TGTGCCAGCAGTATCCTCACAGGGGTTAGCGTAGCTTTCTTT. Its translation is CASSILTGVSVAFF.

With regard to this clonotype: An end of the junction differs from the germline gene, which may be a read error. V gene TRBV29-1 combines with J gene TRBJ2-2; D uncertain. The CDR3 is 14 residues long. Germline V gene lookup returns CDR1 SQVTM and CDR2 ANQGSEA. The CDR3 spells CSVGGRSKTGELFF. CDR3 nucleotide sequence: TGCAGCGTTGGGGGTCGATCGAAGACCGGGGAGCTGTTTTTT.

This clonotype occurred a few times. The chain employs TRBV4-1 and TRBJ2-7, with 9 bases that match TRBD1. V lost 0 bases, J lost 1 base, and 7 bases stayed unmatched. In germline, CDR1 is MGHRA, CDR2 YSYEKL. There are 17 residues in the CDR3. The CDR3 nucleotides read TGCGCCAGCAGCCAAGATGTTGCCGGACAGGGGTCCTACGAGCAGTACTTC. This encodes CASSQDVAGQGSYEQYF.

Only a few counts were recorded for this clonotype. The gene calls are TRBV28 and TRBJ2-3; tentative D call: TRBD2 (5 bases). From germline, CDR1 is MDHEN and CDR2 SYDVKM. Trimming removed 7 bases from V and 8 bases from J, with 13 bases in between. This CDR3 is 12 amino acids long. This chain's CDR3 is CASTSSGRTQYF. In DNA, the CDR3 is TGTGCCAGCACTTCCAGCGGTCGTACGCAGTATTTT.

This clonotype has just a few counts. This chain uses TRBV29-1 with TRBJ2-5; D remains unclear. V gave up 4 bases and J gave up 4 bases, with 16 bases separating them. Germline values: CDR1 SQVTM, CDR2 ANQGSEA. The CDR3 is 14 residues long. The DNA of the CDR3 is TGCAGCGTTGTGGGGTGGGCAGAGAGAGAGACCCAGTACTTC. It translates to CSVVGWAERETQYF.

This clonotype was picked up a small number of times. This chain connects TRBV4-3 to TRBJ2-5, with D possibly being TRBD2 (5 bases). From germline, CDR1 is LGHNA and CDR2 YSLEER. The CDR3 consists of 13 residues. V was trimmed by 1 base and J by 3 bases, leaving 6 bases between them. The CDR3: CASSQVGEETQYF. In DNA form, the CDR3 reads TGCGCCAGCAGCCAAGTCGGGGAAGAGACCCAGTACTTC.

V and J are TRBV25-1 and TRBJ1-1; possible D gene TRBD1, 6 bases. This CDR3 comprises 17 residues. Trimming pared 2 bases from V and 3 bases from J, leaving 19 bases between. Per germline, CDR1 MGHDK and CDR2 SYGVNS. The CDR3 DNA reads TGTGCCAGCAGTGAAAAGGGACACCTGAACTCGGACACTGAAGCTTTCTTT. Residues: CASSEKGHLNSDTEAFF.

In its sample, this clonotype was seen a few times. The rearrangement links TRBV20-1 to TRBJ1-2; D might be TRBD1 (5 bases). This CDR3 region has 13 residues. The V and J ends lost 1 base and 7 bases respectively, with 13 bases between them. The V gene's germline CDR1 is DFQATT and CDR2 SNEGSKA (reference sequence). CDR3 region: CSARGSGGVGYTF. CDR3 DNA: TGCAGTGCTAGAGGTTCGGGGGGAGTTGGCTACACCTTC.

This clonotype was observed a handful of times. The chain combines TRBV29-1 with TRBJ2-5; a weak D match, TRBD2 (5 bases). CDR1 and CDR2 from the germline V gene are SQVTM and ANQGSEA. Between the trimmed V and J ends, which lost 4 bases and 2 bases, there was a span of 8 bases. The CDR3 has 12 residues. In nucleotides, the CDR3 is TGCAGCGTTGCTCGGGGACAAGAGACCCAGTACTTC. Translating it yields CSVARGQETQYF.

In nucleotides, the CDR3 is TGTGCCAGCAGGGCAGGGATGAGGGAGACCCAGTACTTC. Protein sequence: CASRAGMRETQYF. The rearrangement joins TRBV28 to TRBJ2-5; tentative D call: TRBD1 (5 bases). The CDR3 is 13 residues long. Deletions cut 6 bases from V and 5 bases from J, with 13 bases between. The germline CDR1 and CDR2 sequences are MDHEN and SYDVKM.